This T cell receptor beta chain appears in the sequencing data of a study of Tregs in tolerant kidney transplant recipients. About the study: Related graft donors supplied nonmyeloablative bone marrow transplants, and mixed chimerism was transient. General study results and limits: Findings come from small patient numbers and require larger validation. Donor-specific Treg expansion exceeded global Treg expansion in tolerant patients, suggesting antigen drive.

The method was immunoSEQ multiplex PCR; TCRdb's version includes in-frame clones alone and lacks a portion of them. The repertoire table contains 30,000 or so clones. CD4+CD25+CD127- Tregs, CD4+CD25- non-Tregs, CD4 and CD8 cells were sorted. V lost 6 bases and J lost 5, with 14 bases in between. This CDR3 contains 14 residues. CDR1 and CDR2 from the germline V gene are MDHEN and SYDVKM. As regards this clone: Its antigen is not identified. The read is 3 residues too short to cover the CDR3 end, so that end is filled in from the germline J gene.

Sequencing used CD8+ T cells from blood, obtained before the transplant. The V and J genes are TRBV28 and TRBJ1-5; D call uncertain. This clonotype originated in a human donor who received a combined kidney and bone marrow transplant. CDR3 loop: CASSLPDGYQPQHF. The part of the CDR3 DNA that was read is TGTGCCAGCAGCCTTCCCGATGGCTATCAGCCC.